The clone carrying this T cell receptor beta chain appeared once. The sample is drawn from a study of blood T cell repertoires in COVID-19. Across the study: Acute and convalescent COVID-19 specimens originated in the United States, Italy and Spain. From T cells, B-cell-depleted T cells, or PBMCs came the material, which was cDNA or gDNA.

The method was immunoSEQ multiplex PCR; TCRdb's version includes in-frame clones alone and lacks a portion of them. The sample has roughly 330,000 clones; around 87% are singletons. V dropped 8 bases and J dropped 7 bases, with 11 bases sitting between them. Germline V gene lookup returns CDR1 SGHTA and CDR2 FQGTGA. The CDR3 is made up of 12 amino acids. Clinical histories supplied by participants themselves formed the basis of cohort assignment. Recovered participants had two consecutive negative NP/OP PCR tests, healthcare professional clearance, or symptom resolution. This sequence originates from a woman aged 25-40 years who had recovered from COVID-19. The sequencing input was PBMCs or T cells enriched from blood (not recorded which). This chain joins TRBV7-3 and TRBJ2-2; D gene unclear. The CDR3 coding sequence is TGTGCCAGCGGTCCCGTTAGCGGGGAGCTGTTTTTT. Translating it yields CASGPVSGELFF. Complete variable domain (other parts from reference TRBV7-3 and TRBJ2-2): GAGVSQTPSNKVTEKGKYVELRCDPISGHTALYWYRQSLGQGPEFLIYFQGTGAADDSGLPNDRFFAVRPEGSVSTLKIQRTERGDSAVYLCASGPVSGELFFGEGSRLTVL.